This T cell receptor beta chain was captured by sequencing in a study of blood T cell repertoires in COVID-19. Data came from immunoSEQ multiplex PCR; TCRdb stores just in-frame clones and leaves some out. Here the sample spans 65,000 to 95,000 clones, approximately 89% being singletons. Germline lookup yields CDR1 MNHEY and CDR2 SVGEGT. This CDR3 spans 15 amino acids. The trim removed 5 bases at V and 4 bases at J, leaving 10 bases unmatched. This TCR was sampled from a middle-aged man with COVID-19, enrolled during active disease. Material: peripheral blood. The V gene is TRBV6-2 or TRBV6-3, the J gene TRBJ1-2, with 7 bases matching TRBD1. The CDR3 DNA is TGTGCCAGCAGTCTCTTGACAGGGCCGCTCTATGGCTACACCTTC. Its translation: CASSLLTGPLYGYTF.